One sample yielded the 5 T cell receptor beta chains listed below, sequenced in a study of blood T cell repertoires in COVID-19 (TCRdb year 2020). The library relied on the immunoSEQ multiplex PCR assay. What TCRdb holds here is the immuneACCESS table cut down to in-frame rearrangements. Part of the clones is not present; checked against another copy, under half of the missing clones reflect an unresolved V gene, and the others are unexplained. Recorded for this sample are 300,000 to 350,000 clones; 87% of them occurred a single time. The ten biggest clones cover more than 8.5% of the sample. Sample: PBMCs or T cells enriched from blood (not recorded which). These receptors all come from a woman between 18 and 29 years old who had recovered from COVID-19.

This sequence joins TRBV28 and TRBJ2-3; D ambiguous. The CDR3 totals 15 residues. V lost 2 bases, J lost 0 bases, and 9 bases lay in between. The germline gives CDR1 MDHEN, CDR2 SYDVKM. The CDR3 DNA follows: TGTGCCAGCAGTTTAGTCGTGTTTAGCACAGATACGCAGTATTTT. Translation gives CASSLVVFSTDTQYF.

The rearrangement links TRBV29-1 to TRBJ1-1; 7 nucleotides match TRBD1. The CDR3 sequence is 13 residues long. In germline, CDR1 is SQVTM, CDR2 ANQGSEA. The V segment lost 4 bases and the J segment 1 base; nucleotides outside the gene matches: 3. CDR3 nucleotides: TGCAGCGTTGCAGGACAGGCGAACACTGAAGCTTTCTTT. Protein product: CSVAGQANTEAFF.

The rearrangement joins TRBV5-4 to TRBJ1-1; D is ambiguous. With 0 bases removed from V and 0 bases from J, the gap between germline ends came to 9 bases. The V gene's germline CDR1 is SGHNT and CDR2 YYREEE (reference sequence). This CDR3 is built from 15 residues. The chain's CDR3 is CASSLGEGLNTEAFF. DNA for the CDR3: TGTGCCAGCAGCTTGGGGGAGGGATTGAACACTGAAGCTTTCTTT.

V usage is TRBV9 and J usage is TRBJ1-2; D unresolved. This CDR3 region has 15 residues. Germline assignment: CDR1 SGDLS and CDR2 YYNGEE. V lost 4 bases and J 4 bases, leaving 17 bases between the germline ends. The CDR3 region is CASSLTASGSYGYTF. The DNA of the CDR3 is TGTGCCAGCAGCCTTACGGCGTCCGGGAGCTATGGCTACACCTTC.

This rearrangement joins TRBV7-6 to TRBJ1-5; D is unclear. CDR3 length equals 13 residues. Germline CDR1 is SGHVS and CDR2 is FNYEAQ. With 4 bases removed from V and 5 bases from J, the gap between germline ends came to 9 bases. CDR3: CASSWRLDQPQHF. CDR3 DNA sequence: TGTGCCAGCAGCTGGAGGCTGGATCAGCCCCAGCATTTT.